This T cell receptor (beta chain) was sequenced during a study of shared clonotypes between healthy human individuals. Sequencing used immunoSEQ multiplex PCR; TCRdb keeps in-frame clones, though not all of them. The sample lists 400,000 to 550,000 clones; around 79% were seen once. The CDR3 is 11 residues long. From germline, CDR1 is SNHLY and CDR2 FYNNEI. Trimming removed 6 bases from V and 13 bases from J, with 16 bases in between. Sequenced sample: PBMCs. J is TRBJ2-7 and V is TRBV2, with D uncertain. The TCR sequence derives from a woman aged 40 to 50 in good health. Some clones in this sample may be carry-over from other donors' samples. Here the CDR3 reads CASRPQRNLYF. The CDR3 DNA sequence: TGTGCCAGCAGACCTCAACGGAATCTTTACTTC.